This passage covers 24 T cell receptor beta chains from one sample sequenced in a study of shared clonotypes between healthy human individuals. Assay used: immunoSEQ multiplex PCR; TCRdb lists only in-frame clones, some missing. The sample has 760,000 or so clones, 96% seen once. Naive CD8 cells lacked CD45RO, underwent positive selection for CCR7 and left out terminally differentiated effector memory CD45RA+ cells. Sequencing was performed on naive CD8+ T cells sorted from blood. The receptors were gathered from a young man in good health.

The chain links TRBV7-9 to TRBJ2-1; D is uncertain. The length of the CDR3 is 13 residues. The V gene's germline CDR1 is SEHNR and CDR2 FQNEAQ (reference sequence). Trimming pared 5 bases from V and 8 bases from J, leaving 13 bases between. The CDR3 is CASSPPPGDEQFF. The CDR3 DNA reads TGTGCCAGCAGCCCACCCCCCGGCGATGAGCAGTTCTTC.

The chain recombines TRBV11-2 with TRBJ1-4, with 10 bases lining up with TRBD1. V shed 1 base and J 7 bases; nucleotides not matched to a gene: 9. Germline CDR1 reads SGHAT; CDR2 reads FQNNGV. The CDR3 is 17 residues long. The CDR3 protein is CASSLASRGTGAEKLFF. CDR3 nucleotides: TGTGCCAGCAGCTTAGCTTCCCGCGGGACAGGGGCTGAAAAACTGTTTTTT. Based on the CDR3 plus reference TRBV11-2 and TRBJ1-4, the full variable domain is EAGVAQSPRYKIIEKRQSVAFWCNPISGHATLYWYQQILGQGPKLLIQFQNNGVVDDSQLPKDRFSAERLKGVDSTLKIQPAKLEDSAVYLCASSLASRGTGAEKLFFGSGTQLSVL.

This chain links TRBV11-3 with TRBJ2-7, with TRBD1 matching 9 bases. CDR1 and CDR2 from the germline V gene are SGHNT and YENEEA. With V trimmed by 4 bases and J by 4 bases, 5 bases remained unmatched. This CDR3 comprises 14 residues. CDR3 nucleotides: TGTGCCAGCAGCTCGGGACAGGGTAGTTACGAGCAGTACTTC. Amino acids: CASSSGQGSYEQYF.

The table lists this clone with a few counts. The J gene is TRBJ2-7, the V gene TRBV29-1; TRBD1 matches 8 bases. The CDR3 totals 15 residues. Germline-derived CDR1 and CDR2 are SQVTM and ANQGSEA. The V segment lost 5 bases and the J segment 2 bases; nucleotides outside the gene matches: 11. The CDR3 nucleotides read TGCAGCGTTCCGGCCCACGGGACAGGTACCTACGAGCAGTACTTC. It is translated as CSVPAHGTGTYEQYF.

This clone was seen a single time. This CDR3 reads CASSVGALLSYEQYF. CDR3 sequence (DNA): TGTGCCAGCAGTGTCGGGGCCCTCCTGAGCTACGAGCAGTACTTC. The V and J genes are TRBV6-1 and TRBJ2-7; the D gene could be TRBD1 or TRBD2 (5 bases each). Trimming shortened V by 4 bases and J by 3 bases, and 16 bases separated the two germline ends. CDR1 and CDR2 from the germline V gene are MNHNS and SASEGT. The CDR3 runs to 15 residues.

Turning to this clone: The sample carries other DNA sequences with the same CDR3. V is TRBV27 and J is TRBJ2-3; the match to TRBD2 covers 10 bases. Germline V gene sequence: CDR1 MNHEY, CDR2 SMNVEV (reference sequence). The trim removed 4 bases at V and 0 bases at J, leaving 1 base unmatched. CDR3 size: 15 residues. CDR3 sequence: CASSWTSGSTDTQYF. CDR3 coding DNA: TGTGCCAGCAGTTGGACTAGCGGAAGCACAGATACGCAGTATTTT.

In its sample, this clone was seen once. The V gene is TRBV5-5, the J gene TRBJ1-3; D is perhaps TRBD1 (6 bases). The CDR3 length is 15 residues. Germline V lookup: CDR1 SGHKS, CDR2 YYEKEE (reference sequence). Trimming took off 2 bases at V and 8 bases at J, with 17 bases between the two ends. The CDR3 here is CASSLALRGKHTIYF. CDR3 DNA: TGTGCCAGCAGCTTAGCCTTAAGGGGGAAACACACCATATATTTT.

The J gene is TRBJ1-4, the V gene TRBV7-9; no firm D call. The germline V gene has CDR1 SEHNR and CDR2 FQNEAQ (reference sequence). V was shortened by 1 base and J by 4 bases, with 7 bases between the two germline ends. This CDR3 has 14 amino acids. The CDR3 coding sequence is TGTGCCAGCAGCTTAGTACAGAGTAATGAAAAACTGTTTTTT. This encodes CASSLVQSNEKLFF. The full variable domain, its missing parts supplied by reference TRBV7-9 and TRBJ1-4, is DTGVSQNPRHKITKRGQNVTFRCDPISEHNRLYWYRQTLGQGPEFLTYFQNEAQLEKSRLLSDRFSAERPKGSFSTLEIQRTEQGDSAMYLCASSLVQSNEKLFFGSGTQLSVL.

The CDR3 DNA reads as TGTGCCAGCAGTCCCCGAAGCGGGGGGAACACCGGGGAGCTGTTTTTT. Translating it yields CASSPRSGGNTGELFF. The chain joins TRBV28 to TRBJ2-2; TRBD2 aligns across 8 bases. Germline CDR1 MDHEN, CDR2 SYDVKM. The CDR3 is 16 residues long. V dropped 5 bases and J dropped 1; count of bases not matched to a gene: 6.

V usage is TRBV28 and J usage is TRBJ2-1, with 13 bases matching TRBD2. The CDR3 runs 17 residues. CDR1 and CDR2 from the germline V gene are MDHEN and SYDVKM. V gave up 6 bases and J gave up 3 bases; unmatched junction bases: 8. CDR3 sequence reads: CASSSGLAGAHYNEQFF. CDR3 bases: TGTGCCAGCAGCTCCGGACTAGCGGGAGCTCACTACAATGAGCAGTTCTTC.

CDR3: CASSLTGTSGIEQYF. CDR3 bases: TGCGCCAGCAGCCTAACCGGGACTAGCGGTATCGAGCAGTACTTC. The V call is TRBV5-1, the J call TRBJ2-7; TRBD2 agrees at 11 bases. Germline V CDR1 and CDR2: SGHRS, YFSETQ. The CDR3 is 15 residues long. V shed 4 bases and J 6 bases; nucleotides not matched to a gene: 9.

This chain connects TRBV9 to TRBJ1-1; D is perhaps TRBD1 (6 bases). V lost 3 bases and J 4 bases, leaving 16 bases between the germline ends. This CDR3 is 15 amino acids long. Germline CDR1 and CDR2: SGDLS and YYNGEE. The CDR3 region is CASSGGKGGGTEAFF. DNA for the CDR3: TGTGCCAGCAGCGGAGGGAAGGGAGGGGGCACTGAAGCTTTCTTT.

CDR3 bases: TGCGCCAGCAGCCTGCCACTAGCCAGGGGTACTGGGGCCAACGTCCTGACTTTC. This gives the protein CASSLPLARGTGANVLTF. The V and J genes are TRBV5-1 and TRBJ2-6, with D perhaps being TRBD1 or TRBD2 (6 bases each). V was shortened by 4 bases and J by 2 bases, with 19 bases between the two germline ends. The V gene's germline CDR1 is SGHRS and CDR2 YFSETQ. The CDR3 totals 18 residues.

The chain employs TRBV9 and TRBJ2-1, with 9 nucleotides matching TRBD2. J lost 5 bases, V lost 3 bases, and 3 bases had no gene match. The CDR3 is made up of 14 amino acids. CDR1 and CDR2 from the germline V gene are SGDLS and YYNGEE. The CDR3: CASSGRTSDNEQFF. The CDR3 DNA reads TGTGCCAGCAGCGGCAGGACTAGCGACAATGAGCAGTTCTTC.

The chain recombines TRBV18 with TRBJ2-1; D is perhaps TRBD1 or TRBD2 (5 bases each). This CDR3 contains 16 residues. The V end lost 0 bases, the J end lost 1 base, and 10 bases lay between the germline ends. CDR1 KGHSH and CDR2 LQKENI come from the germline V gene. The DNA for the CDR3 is TGTGCCAGCTCACCACCGTTGGGGGAGTCCTACAATGAGCAGTTCTTC. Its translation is CASSPPLGESYNEQFF.

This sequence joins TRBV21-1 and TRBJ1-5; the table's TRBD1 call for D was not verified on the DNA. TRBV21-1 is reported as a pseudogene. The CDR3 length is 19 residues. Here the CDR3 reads CASSKGRQGVTQSNQPQHF. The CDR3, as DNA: TGTGCCAGCAGCAAAGGGCGACAGGGGGTAACCCAAAGCAATCAGCCCCAGCATTTT.

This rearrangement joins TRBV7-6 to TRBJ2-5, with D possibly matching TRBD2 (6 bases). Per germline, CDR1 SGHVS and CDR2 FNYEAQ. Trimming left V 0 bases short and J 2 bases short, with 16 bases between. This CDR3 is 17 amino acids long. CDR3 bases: TGTGCCAGCAGCTTAGCGGGGGGAGAGCACACACAAGAGACCCAGTACTTC. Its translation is CASSLAGGEHTQETQYF.

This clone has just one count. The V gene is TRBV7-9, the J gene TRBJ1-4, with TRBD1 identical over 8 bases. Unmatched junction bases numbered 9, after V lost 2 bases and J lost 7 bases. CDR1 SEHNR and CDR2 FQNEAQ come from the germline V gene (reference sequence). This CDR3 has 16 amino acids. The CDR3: CASSLMAGGSGEKLFF. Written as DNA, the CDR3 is TGTGCCAGCAGCTTAATGGCAGGGGGCTCTGGTGAAAAACTGTTTTTT.

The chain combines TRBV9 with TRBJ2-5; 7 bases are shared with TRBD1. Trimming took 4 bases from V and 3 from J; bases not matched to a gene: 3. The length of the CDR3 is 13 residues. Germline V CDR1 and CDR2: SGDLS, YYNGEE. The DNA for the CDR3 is TGTGCCAGCAGCACCGGGACAGAAGAGACCCAGTACTTC. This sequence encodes CASSTGTEETQYF. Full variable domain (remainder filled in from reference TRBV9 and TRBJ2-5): DSGVTQTPKHLITATGQRVTLRCSPRSGDLSVYWYQQSLDQGLQFLIQYYNGEERAKGNILERFSAQQFPDLHSELNLSSLELGDSALYFCASSTGTEETQYFGPGTRLLVL.

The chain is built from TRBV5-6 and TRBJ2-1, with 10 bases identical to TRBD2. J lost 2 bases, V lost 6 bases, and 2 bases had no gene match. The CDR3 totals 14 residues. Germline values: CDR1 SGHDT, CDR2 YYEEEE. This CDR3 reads CASKTSGAYNEQFF. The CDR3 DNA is TGTGCCAGCAAAACTAGCGGGGCCTACAATGAGCAGTTCTTC.

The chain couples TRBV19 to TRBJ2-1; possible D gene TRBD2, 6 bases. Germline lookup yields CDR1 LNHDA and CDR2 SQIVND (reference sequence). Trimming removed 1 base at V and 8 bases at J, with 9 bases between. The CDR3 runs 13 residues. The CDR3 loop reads CASSIALADEQFF. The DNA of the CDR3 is TGTGCCAGTAGTATAGCACTAGCCGATGAGCAGTTCTTC.

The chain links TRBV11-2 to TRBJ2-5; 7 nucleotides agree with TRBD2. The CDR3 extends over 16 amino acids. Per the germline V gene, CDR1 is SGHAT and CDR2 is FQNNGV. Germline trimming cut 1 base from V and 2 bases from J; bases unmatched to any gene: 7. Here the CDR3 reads CASSLGVGRTQETQYF. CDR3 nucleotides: TGTGCCAGCAGCTTAGGGGTCGGGAGGACACAAGAGACCCAGTACTTC. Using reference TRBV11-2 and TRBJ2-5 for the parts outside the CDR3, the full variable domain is EAGVAQSPRYKIIEKRQSVAFWCNPISGHATLYWYQQILGQGPKLLIQFQNNGVVDDSQLPKDRFSAERLKGVDSTLKIQPAKLEDSAVYLCASSLGVGRTQETQYFGPGTRLLVL.

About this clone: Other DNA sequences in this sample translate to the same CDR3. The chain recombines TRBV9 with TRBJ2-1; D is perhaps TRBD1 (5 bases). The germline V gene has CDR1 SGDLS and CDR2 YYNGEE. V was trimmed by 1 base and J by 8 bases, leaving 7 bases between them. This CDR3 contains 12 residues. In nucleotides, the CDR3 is TGTGCCAGCAGCGTATGGGGCGATGAGCAGTTCTTC. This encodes CASSVWGDEQFF.

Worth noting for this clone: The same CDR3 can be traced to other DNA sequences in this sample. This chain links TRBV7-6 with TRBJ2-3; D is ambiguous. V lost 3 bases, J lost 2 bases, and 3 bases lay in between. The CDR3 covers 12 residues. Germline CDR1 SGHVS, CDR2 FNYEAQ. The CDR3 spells CASSLPTDTQYF. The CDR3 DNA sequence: TGTGCCAGCAGCTTGCCCACAGATACGCAGTATTTT.